The present TCR beta chain was sequenced within a study of OX40 agonist ivuxolimab in advanced cancers. As for the study in general: Aged about 20 to 80 with a mean of approximately 60 years, they were almost 85% male.

Assay used: immunoSEQ multiplex PCR; TCRdb lists only in-frame clones, some missing. The data contain roughly 80,000 clones, roughly 91% of them singletons. Findings and caveats of the study: Some of the lowest clonal expansion was seen in partial responders at 0.1-3.0 mg/kg. Average numbers of expanded clones were greater in CD8+ T cells than in CD4+.

The CDR3 is 13 residues long. Trimming removed 5 bases from V and 5 bases from J, with 9 bases in between. Germline V gene sequence: CDR1 SGHTA, CDR2 FQGNSA. Comment on this clone: Its target is unknown.

The sample here was CD4+ or CD8+ T cells sorted from blood, taken in a trial of the OX40 agonist ivuxolimab. The genes are TRBV7-2 and TRBJ2-2; D might be TRBD2 (6 bases). This TCR came from an adult with an advanced solid tumor such as melanoma, head and neck, liver or kidney cancer. CDR3 coding DNA: TGTGCCAGCAGCCCACGGGGGACCGGGGAGCTGTTTTTT. This encodes CASSPRGTGELFF.